The 26 T cell receptor beta chains presented below share a single source sample, sequenced in a study of beta chain features in type 1 diabetes. The sequenced template was cDNA made from the entire isolated RNA. The repertoire was sequenced with immunoSEQ multiplex PCR; TCRdb's copy has only in-frame clones and lacks some. The sample has around 290,000 clones; approximately 8.1% are singletons. What was sequenced was central memory CD4+ T cells from blood. These TCRs come from a woman aged 18-29 years in good health.

The rearrangement links TRBV30 to TRBJ2-7; no clear D gene. Germline CDR1 GTSNPN, CDR2 SVGIG (reference sequence). Trimming stripped 5 bases from V and 2 bases from J, with 16 bases between. This CDR3 spans 14 amino acids. The chain's CDR3 is CAWGRVSPPYEQYF. The DNA of the CDR3 is TGTGCCTGGGGACGGGTGAGTCCACCCTACGAGCAGTACTTC.

The sample holds a few counts of this clone. The CDR3 is CASSLGHAGSYEQYV. Here the CDR3 DNA reads TGCGCCAGCAGCTTGGGCCACGCGGGCTCCTACGAGCAGTACGTC. V is TRBV5-1 and J is TRBJ2-7; TRBD2 is a possible D gene (5 bases). Between the trimmed V and J ends, which lost 0 bases and 0 bases, there was a span of 10 bases. CDR1 SGHRS and CDR2 YFSETQ come from the germline V gene. The CDR3 runs to 15 residues.

This clone occurred a few times. This chain joins TRBV29-1 and TRBJ1-3; possible D gene TRBD1, 5 bases. Trimming shortened V by 6 bases and J by 3 bases, and 12 bases separated the two germline ends. The CDR3 is 13 residues long. The germline gives CDR1 SQVTM, CDR2 ANQGSEA. Written as DNA, the CDR3 is TGCAGCGTCCCCTGGGACGGTGGAAACACCATATATTTT. Translated, it gives CSVPWDGGNTIYF.

This clone has just a few counts. The chain couples TRBV6-4 to TRBJ1-1; D unresolved. V lost 8 bases, J lost 1 base, and 11 bases lay in between. Germline CDR1 and CDR2: MRHNA and SNTAGT. The CDR3 is 13 residues long. CDR3 DNA sequence: TGTGCCAGCGCCGAACATAAGAACACTGAAGCTTTCTTT. Translating it yields CASAEHKNTEAFF.

The V call is TRBV5-1, the J call TRBJ1-4, with D possibly being TRBD1 (6 bases). Trimming stripped 6 bases from V and 8 bases from J, with 23 bases between. The CDR3 extends over 16 amino acids. Per germline, CDR1 SGHRS and CDR2 YFSETQ. The CDR3 DNA follows: TGCGCCAGCAAACGGGCGGCAGGGGATCATCGGGAAAAACTGTTTTTT. It encodes CASKRAAGDHREKLFF.

This clone was counted only a few times. The chain combines TRBV28 with TRBJ2-3, with a tentative D call TRBD1 (5 bases). Trimming took 4 bases from V and 8 from J, leaving 13 bases between them. Germline lookup yields CDR1 MDHEN and CDR2 SYDVKM. This CDR3 has 13 residues. CDR3 sequence: CASSYLGQGTQYF. The CDR3, as DNA: TGTGCCAGCAGTTATTTGGGGCAGGGTACGCAGTATTTT.

This clone was counted many times. The sample has other DNA sequences that encode this CDR3 too. This chain uses TRBV5-1 with TRBJ2-3; D unresolved. The CDR3 length is 14 residues. Trimming cost V 4 bases and J 6 bases, with 15 bases left between them. Germline V gene data show CDR1 as SGHRS and CDR2 as YFSETQ. CDR3 loop: CASSPDPNTDTQYF. CDR3 nucleotide sequence: TGCGCCAGCAGCCCCGACCCAAATACGGATACGCAGTATTTT. Complete variable domain (other parts from reference TRBV5-1 and TRBJ2-3): KAGVTQTPRYLIKTRGQQVTLSCSPISGHRSVSWYQQTPGQGLQFLFEYFSETQRNKGNFPGRFSGRQFSNSRSEMNVSTLELGDSALYLCASSPDPNTDTQYFGPGTRLTVL.

This clone was counted many times. V gene TRBV2 combines with J gene TRBJ2-2; D unresolved. The CDR3 totals 13 residues. Germline-derived CDR1 and CDR2 are SNHLY and FYNNEI. V lost 7 bases and J lost 7, with 13 bases in between. The CDR3: CASKVAAVGELFF. The DNA for the CDR3 is TGTGCCAGCAAGGTAGCTGCGGTCGGGGAGCTGTTTTTT.

This clone came up a few times. The chain employs TRBV10-3 and TRBJ1-4, with a possible D match to TRBD1 (5 bases). This CDR3 contains 15 residues. V was pared by 3 bases and J by 3 bases, with 11 bases between. Germline assignment: CDR1 ENHRY and CDR2 SYGVKD. CDR3 DNA: TGTGCCATCAGTGACCCCGCGGGGGCTAATGAAAAACTGTTTTTT. Encoded protein: CAISDPAGANEKLFF.

The V and J genes are TRBV18 and TRBJ2-1; 11 bases agree with TRBD2. The CDR3 runs to 16 residues. The trim removed 6 bases at V and 10 bases at J, leaving 14 bases unmatched. CDR1 is KGHSH and CDR2 is LQKENI in the germline V gene. CDR3 sequence (DNA): TGTGCCAGCTCCCAAGCAGGTAGCGGGAGGGTAGAGGAGCAGTTCTTC. Translated, it gives CASSQAGSGRVEEQFF.

This chain uses TRBV7-3 with TRBJ1-1; D not certain. Germline CDR1 is SGHTA and CDR2 is FQGTGA. V gave up 3 bases and J gave up 0 bases, with 17 bases separating them. The CDR3 extends over 17 amino acids. The CDR3 DNA reads as TGTGCCAGCAGCTTGGTTCCCACCTCGGTTGTGAACACTGAAGCTTTCTTT. This codes for CASSLVPTSVVNTEAFF.

This clone was seen a handful of times. This rearrangement joins TRBV5-4 to TRBJ2-2; the D gene is possibly TRBD2 (6 bases). V was cut by 4 bases and J by 5 bases, with 18 bases left in between. The germline V gene encodes CDR1 SGHNT and CDR2 YYREEE (reference sequence). The CDR3 consists of 16 residues. The CDR3 nucleotides are TGTGCCAGCAGCCGCCACCTCCAGGGAGGAACCGGGGAGCTGTTTTTT. This gives the protein CASSRHLQGGTGELFF. Together with reference TRBV5-4 and TRBJ2-2, the CDR3 gives the full variable domain: ETGVTQSPTHLIKTRGQQVTLRCSSQSGHNTVSWYQQALGQGPQFIFQYYREEENGRGNFPPRFSGLQFPNYSSELNVNALELDDSALYLCASSRHLQGGTGELFFGEGSRLTVL.

The table lists this clone with a few counts. The chain uses TRBV6-7 and TRBJ1-5; no firm D call. TRBV6-7 is an ORF, with its function uncertain. The CDR3 extends over 14 amino acids. The V end was cut by 3 bases, the J end by 6 bases, with 12 bases between. DNA for the CDR3: TGTGCCAGCAGTTATTTAGGAGAAGGTCAGCCCCAGCATTTT. Its protein product is CASSYLGEGQPQHF.

Concerning this clone: Other nucleotide sequences from this sample produce the same CDR3. This sequence joins TRBV9 and TRBJ2-2; no clear D. The CDR3 is 15 residues long. Germline-derived CDR1 and CDR2 are SGDLS and YYNGEE. With 0 bases removed from V and 1 base from J, the gap between germline ends came to 7 bases. The DNA of the CDR3 is TGTGCCAGCAGCGTAGAGCCAGGGAACACCGGGGAGCTGTTTTTT. This translates into CASSVEPGNTGELFF. Together with reference TRBV9 and TRBJ2-2, the CDR3 gives the full variable domain: DSGVTQTPKHLITATGQRVTLRCSPRSGDLSVYWYQQSLDQGLQFLIQYYNGEERAKGNILERFSAQQFPDLHSELNLSSLELGDSALYFCASSVEPGNTGELFFGEGSRLTVL.

This clone has just a few counts. CDR3 bases: TGTGCCAGCAGCTTGGGGACAGGGGAGAACTATGGCTACACCTTC. Its translation is CASSLGTGENYGYTF. The chain joins TRBV7-9 to TRBJ1-2; TRBD1 agrees at 10 bases. The CDR3 runs 15 residues. The V gene end was trimmed by 3 bases and the J gene end by 2 bases; junction bases not matched to a gene: 3. Germline V gene data show CDR1 as SEHNR and CDR2 as FQNEAQ (reference sequence).

This clone was seen at least ten times. The rearrangement links TRBV27 to TRBJ2-2; perhaps TRBD1 as D (6 bases). CDR3 length: 10 residues. In germline, CDR1 is MNHEY, CDR2 SMNVEV (reference sequence). Trimming left V 5 bases short and J 13 bases short, with 8 bases between. CDR3 DNA sequence: TGTGCCAGCAGTGGCAGGGGGCTGTTTTTT. This translates into CASSGRGLFF.

The sample holds many counts of this clone. The J gene is TRBJ2-7, the V gene TRBV19; 8 bases are shared with TRBD2. The V gene's germline CDR1 is LNHDA and CDR2 SQIVND (reference sequence). This CDR3 spans 14 amino acids. J gave up 5 bases and V 6 bases, and 9 bases lay outside the gene matches. Here the CDR3 reads CASRRGVAGNEQYF. The CDR3 DNA reads TGTGCCAGTAGAAGGGGAGTAGCGGGAAACGAGCAGTACTTC.

The chain carries TRBV29-1 and TRBJ2-6; D gene uncertain. From germline, CDR1 is SQVTM and CDR2 ANQGSEA. The CDR3 spans 15 residues. Trimming removed 5 bases at V and 0 bases at J, with 11 bases between. The CDR3 nucleotides are TGCAGCGTTAAGACCGGTGGCTCTGGGGCCAACGTCCTGACTTTC. Translation: CSVKTGGSGANVLTF.

The V and J genes are TRBV28 and TRBJ2-3; D remains unclear. V was shortened by 4 bases and J by 0 bases, with 8 bases between the two germline ends. Germline lookup yields CDR1 MDHEN and CDR2 SYDVKM. The CDR3 contains 14 residues. The CDR3: CASSYSPSTDTQYF. CDR3 DNA sequence: TGTGCCAGCAGTTATTCACCTAGCACAGATACGCAGTATTTT.

This clone was picked up many times. The chain is built from TRBV10-3 and TRBJ2-7, with D tentatively TRBD2 (5 bases). Germline values: CDR1 ENHRY, CDR2 SYGVKD. V was clipped by 0 bases and J by 0 bases, with 9 bases between them. CDR3 size: 15 residues. CDR3 residues: CAISESTGSSYEQYF. The CDR3 DNA follows: TGTGCCATCAGTGAGTCGACTGGGAGCTCCTACGAGCAGTACTTC.

This clone was picked up a small number of times. The chain combines TRBV6-1 with TRBJ1-4; D is ambiguous. The germline gives CDR1 MNHNS, CDR2 SASEGT. Trimming pared 6 bases from V and 10 bases from J, leaving 15 bases between. This CDR3 spans 13 amino acids. CDR3 sequence: CASSRVDFGKLFF. In nucleotides, the CDR3 is TGTGCCAGCAGCCGCGTCGACTTCGGAAAACTGTTTTTT.

The chain employs TRBV7-2 and TRBJ2-7; the D is unclear. Looked up from germline, CDR1 is SGHTA and CDR2 is FQGNSA. CDR3 length equals 13 residues. With 5 bases removed from V and 0 bases from J, the gap between germline ends came to 8 bases. This CDR3 reads CASSALSSYEQYV. DNA for the CDR3: TGTGCCAGCAGCGCCTTGAGCTCCTACGAGCAGTACGTC.

V gene TRBV19 combines with J gene TRBJ2-7; D might be TRBD1 or TRBD2, each matching 5 bases. CDR1 and CDR2 (germline): LNHDA, SQIVND (reference sequence). The CDR3 contains 14 residues. With 6 bases removed from V and 3 bases from J, the gap between germline ends came to 15 bases. The CDR3 coding sequence is TGTGCCAGTAGACGGGACGCCTCCTACTACGAGCAGTACTTC. Translating gives CASRRDASYYEQYF. Supplemented by reference TRBV19 and TRBJ2-7, the full variable domain reads DGGITQSPKYLFRKEGQNVTLSCEQNLNHDAMYWYRQDPGQGLRLIYYSQIVNDFQKGDIAEGYSVSREKKESFPLTVTSAQKNPTAFYLCASRRDASYYEQYFGPGTRLTVT.

This sequence joins TRBV2 and TRBJ1-1; D might be TRBD1 (5 bases). V shed 6 bases and J shed 6 bases, with 11 bases lying between them. CDR1 and CDR2 (germline): SNHLY, FYNNEI. The CDR3 is 12 amino acids. CDR3 region: CASRATVPEAFF. In nucleotides, the CDR3 is TGTGCCAGCAGGGCGACAGTCCCTGAAGCTTTCTTT. The full variable domain, rest sourced from reference TRBV2 and TRBJ1-1, is EPEVTQTPSHQVTQMGQEVILRCVPISNHLYFYWYRQILGQKVEFLVSFYNNEISEKSEIFDDQFSVERPDGSNFTLKIRSTKLEDSAMYFCASRATVPEAFFGQGTRLTVV.

A remark on this clone: This clone may be a read error of a much larger clone one base away. The chain is built from TRBV7-2 and TRBJ2-7; D possibly corresponds to TRBD1 (5 bases). In germline, CDR1 is SGHTA, CDR2 FQGNSA. This CDR3 has 13 residues. CDR3 residues: CARGQNSSYEQCV. The CDR3 nucleotides read TGTGCCAGGGGGCAAAACAGCTCCTACGAGCAGTGCGTC.

CDR3 residues: CATSRELISGRFWEQFF. DNA of the CDR3: TGTGCCACCAGCAGAGAGCTGATCAGCGGGAGGTTTTGGGAGCAGTTCTTC. The J gene is TRBJ2-1, the V gene TRBV15; 9 positions agree with TRBD2. This CDR3 is 17 amino acids long. Germline V lookup: CDR1 LNHNV, CDR2 YYDKDF (reference sequence). The ends lost 0 bases at V and 10 bases at J; junction bases unmatched: 13.